One sample yielded the 16 T cell receptor beta chains listed below, sequenced in a study of early T cells in non-severe SARS-CoV-2 infection. TCRdb called the 5' RACE reads again in MiXCR, with one record for every CDR3 protein. The table has about 92,000 distinct CDR3 sequences, approximately 15% seen once. The source material was whole blood. The origin of the receptors is an adult who was a healthcare worker with PCR-confirmed SARS-CoV-2 infection or an uninfected control (not recorded which).

There are many counts of this clonotype. The chain uses TRBV12-3 or TRBV12-4 and TRBJ2-5, with no clear D. There are 11 residues in the CDR3. Trimming shortened V by 4 bases and J by 5 bases, and 5 bases separated the two germline ends. The CDR3, as DNA: TGTGCCAGCAGTTCCAGTGAGACCCAGTACTTC. It yields the protein CASSSSETQYF.

CDR3 loop: CSVSGTYGYTF. DNA of the CDR3: TGCAGCGTCTCAGGGACCTATGGCTACACCTTC. The chain carries TRBV29-1 and TRBJ1-2, with D tentatively TRBD1 (5 bases). Germline CDR1 and CDR2: SQVTM and ANQGSEA. The V end lost 6 bases, the J end lost 4 bases, and 9 bases lay between the germline ends. There are 11 residues in the CDR3. Full variable domain (missing parts from reference TRBV29-1 and TRBJ1-2): SAVISQKPSRDICQRGTSLTIQCQVDSQVTMMFWYRQQPGQSLTLIATANQGSEATYESGFVIDKFPISRPNLTFSTLTVSNMSPEDSSIYLCSVSGTYGYTFGSGTRLTVV.

This clonotype was seen a handful of times. The genes are TRBV20-1 and TRBJ1-1; D may be TRBD1 (6 bases). The germline V gene encodes CDR1 DFQATT and CDR2 SNEGSKA (reference sequence). Trimming took 5 bases from V and 5 from J, leaving 12 bases between them. The CDR3 contains 12 residues. The DNA for the CDR3 is TGCAGTGCTGCCCCAGGGGTTACTGAAGCTTTCTTT. Its protein product is CSAAPGVTEAFF.

This clonotype was counted only a few times. This sequence joins TRBV6-2 or TRBV6-3 and TRBJ2-3; no clear D. Trimming shortened V by 6 bases and J by 2 bases, and 15 bases separated the two germline ends. Germline lookup yields CDR1 MNHEY and CDR2 SVGEGT. This CDR3 spans 15 amino acids. The CDR3 coding sequence is TGTGCCAGCAGCTTCACTACGCGTTTCACAGATACGCAGTATTTT. Encoded protein: CASSFTTRFTDTQYF.

The chain recombines TRBV3-1 with TRBJ2-2; no clear D. The ends were cut back, 5 bases at V and 7 bases at J, with 8 bases in the middle. This CDR3 has 12 residues. Germline V lookup: CDR1 LGHDT, CDR2 YNNKEL (reference sequence). The CDR3 is CASSLGLGELFF. The CDR3 DNA follows: TGTGCCAGCAGCTTGGGCCTCGGGGAGCTGTTTTTT.

This sequence joins TRBV5-5 and TRBJ2-1; 8 bases agree with TRBD1. Germline CDR1 and CDR2: SGHKS and YYEKEE (reference sequence). This CDR3 contains 16 residues. V was pared by 4 bases and J by 4 bases, with 10 bases of the junction left unmatched. The CDR3 protein is CASSLSDRGPYNEQFF. The CDR3 bases are TGTGCCAGCAGCCTATCTGACAGGGGACCTTACAATGAGCAGTTCTTC.

This clonotype was recorded at least ten times. The J gene is TRBJ2-3, the V gene TRBV7-8; D call uncertain. Trimming removed 2 bases from V and 3 bases from J, with 12 bases in between. The CDR3 spans 15 residues. Germline V gene data show CDR1 as SGHVS and CDR2 as FQNEAQ. This CDR3 is CASSLYGQQTDTQYF. CDR3 nucleotide sequence: TGTGCCAGCAGCTTATACGGCCAACAAACAGATACGCAGTATTTT.

J is TRBJ2-3 and V is TRBV5-1; 10 bases agree with TRBD1. CDR3 size: 16 residues. CDR1 is SGHRS, CDR2 YFSETQ, per germline. Unmatched junction bases numbered 5, after V lost 0 bases and J lost 4 bases. CDR3 in DNA: TGCGCCAGCAGCTTGGAGGGGGACAGGGGCGCAGATACGCAGTATTTT. This codes for CASSLEGDRGADTQYF. Together with reference TRBV5-1 and TRBJ2-3, the CDR3 gives the full variable domain: KAGVTQTPRYLIKTRGQQVTLSCSPISGHRSVSWYQQTPGQGLQFLFEYFSETQRNKGNFPGRFSGRQFSNSRSEMNVSTLELGDSALYLCASSLEGDRGADTQYFGPGTRLTVL.

The sample holds a few counts of this clonotype. The chain has TRBV10-3 and TRBJ2-7, with 8 nucleotides matching TRBD2. From germline, CDR1 is ENHRY and CDR2 SYGVKD. This CDR3 contains 14 residues. V lost 4 bases to trimming and J lost 3 bases; unmatched junction nucleotides: 5. The CDR3 bases are TGTGCCATCAGTGGAAGCGGGAGTATCTACGAGCAGTACTTC. It is translated as CAISGSGSIYEQYF.

The gene calls are TRBV20-1 and TRBJ1-5; a possible D gene is TRBD1 (5 bases). The CDR3 has 13 residues. CDR1 DFQATT and CDR2 SNEGSKA come from the germline V gene (reference sequence). V lost 6 bases and J lost 3, with 12 bases in between. CDR3 sequence (DNA): TGCAGTGCCCTCAGGGACCCCAATCAGCCCCAGCATTTT. It specifies CSALRDPNQPQHF.

The table lists this clonotype with a few counts. The chain uses TRBV9 and TRBJ1-1; possible D gene TRBD1, 5 bases. Trimming left V 4 bases short and J 0 bases short, with 13 bases between. The CDR3 is 15 residues long. From germline, CDR1 is SGDLS and CDR2 YYNGEE. This chain's CDR3 is CASSPRQTLNTEAFF. The CDR3 DNA follows: TGTGCCAGCAGCCCCAGACAGACCTTGAACACTGAAGCTTTCTTT.

This chain connects TRBV2 to TRBJ2-5, with D maybe TRBD2 (7 bases). The CDR3 has 16 residues. The germline CDR1 and CDR2 sequences are SNHLY and FYNNEI. Trimming took 4 bases from V and 5 from J, leaving 20 bases between them. The CDR3 region is CASSVAGAVPSETQYF. The CDR3 DNA reads TGTGCCAGCAGTGTGGCGGGGGCTGTCCCCTCGGAGACCCAGTACTTC.

Here the CDR3 reads CAWSMRGDEQFF. CDR3 nucleotides: TGTGCCTGGAGTATGAGAGGGGATGAGCAGTTCTTC. The V call is TRBV30, the J call TRBJ2-1; either TRBD1 or TRBD2 may fit D (5 bases each). The CDR3 is 12 residues long. V lost 2 bases, J lost 8 bases, and 10 bases lay in between. Germline V gene sequence: CDR1 GTSNPN, CDR2 SVGIG (reference sequence).

The V call is TRBV7-6, the J call TRBJ1-4; possible D gene TRBD1, 6 bases. V lost 6 bases and J 2 bases, leaving 13 bases between the germline ends. Germline CDR1 and CDR2: SGHVS and FNYEAQ. This CDR3 region has 15 residues. The CDR3 region has the DNA TGTGCCAGCAGTCCCTTGGGGGCGACTAATGAAAAACTGTTTTTT. Its protein product is CASSPLGATNEKLFF.

The chain links TRBV12-3 or TRBV12-4 to TRBJ1-2; D not certain. The CDR3 is 13 residues long. Trimming pared 5 bases from V and 7 bases from J, leaving 14 bases between. The CDR3 bases are TGTGCCAGCAGTGTCTCCTCCGGCGCTGGCTACACCTTC. Translating gives CASSVSSGAGYTF.

This clonotype was counted a few times. The chain recombines TRBV11-2 with TRBJ1-2; maybe TRBD1 (5 bases). This CDR3 is built from 14 residues. Germline CDR1 is SGHAT and CDR2 is FQNNGV. The germline V and J ends were trimmed by 0 bases and 4 bases, with 9 bases remaining between them. The CDR3 sequence: CASSLDHRSYGYTF. Here the CDR3 DNA reads TGTGCCAGCAGCTTAGATCACAGGAGCTATGGCTACACCTTC.